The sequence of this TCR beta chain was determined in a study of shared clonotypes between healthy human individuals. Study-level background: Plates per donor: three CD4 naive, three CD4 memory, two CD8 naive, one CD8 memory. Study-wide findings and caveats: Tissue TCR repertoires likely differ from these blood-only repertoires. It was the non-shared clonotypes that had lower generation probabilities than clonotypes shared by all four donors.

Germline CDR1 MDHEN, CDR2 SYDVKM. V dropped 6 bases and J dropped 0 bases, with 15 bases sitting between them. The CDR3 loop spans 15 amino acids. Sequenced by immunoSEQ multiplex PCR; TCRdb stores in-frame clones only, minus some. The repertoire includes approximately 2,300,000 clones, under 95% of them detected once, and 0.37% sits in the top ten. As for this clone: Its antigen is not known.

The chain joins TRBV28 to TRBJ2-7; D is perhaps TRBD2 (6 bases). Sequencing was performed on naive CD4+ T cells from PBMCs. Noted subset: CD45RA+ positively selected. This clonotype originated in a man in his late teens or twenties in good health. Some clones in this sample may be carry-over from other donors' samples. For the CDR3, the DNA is TGTGCCAGCAGCCCCCGCGGAGGGGTCTCCTACGAGCAGTACTTC. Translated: CASSPRGGVSYEQYF.